This TCR beta chain derives from a study of shared clonotypes between healthy human individuals. Study-wide results and limits: Genetic and exposure-history diversity was limited by the small donor number.

After removal of 0 bases from V and 8 bases from J, the junction contained 3 bases not matched to a gene. The germline CDR1 and CDR2 sequences are SGHTA and FQGNSA. This CDR3 comprises 13 residues. Worth noting for this clone: Its specificity is unknown.

Only in-frame clones appear in the TCRdb table, and some are missing; sequencing was by immunoSEQ multiplex PCR. The sample carries fewer than 700,000 clones, around three quarters recorded once. Sequenced: PBMCs. The receptor comes from a woman aged 40 to 50 in good health. Some clones in this sample may be carry-over from other donors' samples. The V gene is TRBV7-2, the J gene TRBJ1-1; 7 bases are a match to TRBD1. The CDR3 region has the DNA TGTGCCAGCAGCTTAGCAGGGGGCGTCGAAGCTTTCTTT. Amino acid sequence: CASSLAGGVEAFF. Complete variable domain (other parts from reference TRBV7-2 and TRBJ1-1): GAGVSQSPSNKVTEKGKDVELRCDPISGHTALYWYRQSLGQGLEFLIYFQGNSAPDKSGLPSDRFSAERTGGSVSTLTIQRTQQEDSAVYLCASSLAGGVEAFFGQGTRLTVV.